The 16 T cell receptor beta chains below were found in one sample sequenced in a study of shared clonotypes between healthy human individuals. Repertoires were generated with immunoSEQ multiplex PCR, while TCRdb's copy carries only in-frame clones and drops some. The repertoire holds about 2 million clones, with about 94% as singletons. CD45RO-negative cells were positively selected for CCR7, leaving out terminally differentiated effector memory CD45RA+ cells. The sequenced material came from naive CD8+ T cells sorted from blood. These receptors were taken from a man younger than 35 in good health.

As to this clone: This sample also contains other DNA sequences that code for the same CDR3. CDR3 sequence (DNA): TGCGCCAGCAGCCACCGTAGGGGCTACGAGCAGTACTTC. Translating it yields CASSHRRGYEQYF. The chain combines TRBV4-3 with TRBJ2-7, with a possible D match to TRBD1 (5 bases). From germline, CDR1 is LGHNA and CDR2 YSLEER. Trimming cost V 3 bases and J 3 bases, with 9 bases left between them. The CDR3 is made up of 13 amino acids.

The gene calls are TRBV2 and TRBJ1-5; D gene unclear. This CDR3 region has 16 residues. V was pared by 1 base and J by 7 bases, with 17 bases between. Per the germline V gene, CDR1 is SNHLY and CDR2 is FYNNEI. CDR3 DNA: TGTGCCAGCAGTGAAGGAAATTTAGATATGGGCCAGCCCCAGCATTTT. This encodes CASSEGNLDMGQPQHF.

This chain joins TRBV27 and TRBJ1-2; a weak D match, TRBD1 (5 bases). The CDR3 extends over 13 amino acids. Trimming removed 8 bases at V and 8 bases at J, with 18 bases between. Germline V gene sequence: CDR1 MNHEY, CDR2 SMNVEV (reference sequence). CDR3 DNA: TGTGCCAGCGGGACGGTCGACTATGGAGGCTACACCTTC. Translated, it gives CASGTVDYGGYTF.

V and J are TRBV6-1 and TRBJ1-1, with D possibly matching TRBD1 (5 bases). The CDR3 spans 14 residues. Trimming took off 3 bases at V and 4 bases at J, with 12 bases between the two ends. Germline CDR1 MNHNS, CDR2 SASEGT. The CDR3 region is CASSDWMGVTEAFF. As DNA, the CDR3 is TGTGCCAGCAGTGATTGGATGGGGGTCACTGAAGCTTTCTTT.

The V gene is TRBV9, the J gene TRBJ1-2; 10 nucleotides match TRBD1. The trim removed 0 bases at V and 8 bases at J, leaving 4 bases unmatched. The CDR3 runs to 14 residues. CDR1 is SGDLS, CDR2 YYNGEE, per germline. CDR3 coding DNA: TGTGCCAGCAGCGTAGTGACAGGGGGCTCCGGCTACACCTTC. Translation: CASSVVTGGSGYTF.

This chain links TRBV5-1 with TRBJ2-5, with a weak D call TRBD1 (5 bases). Between the trimmed V and J ends, which lost 0 bases and 5 bases, there was a span of 14 bases. Looked up from germline, CDR1 is SGHRS and CDR2 is YFSETQ. The length of the CDR3 is 15 residues. Here the CDR3 DNA reads TGCGCCAGCAGCTTGGAGTCAGGGATAATCGAGACCCAGTACTTC. It is translated as CASSLESGIIETQYF.

With respect to this clone: Within the sample, other DNA sequences also encode this same CDR3. The chain joins TRBV27 to TRBJ1-2, with a possible D match to TRBD1 (5 bases). This CDR3 is 16 amino acids long. CDR1 and CDR2 from the germline V gene are MNHEY and SMNVEV (reference sequence). V lost 5 bases, J lost 0 bases, and 16 bases lay in between. In nucleotides, the CDR3 is TGTGCCAGCAGTCCTTCAACAGGCGAGACTAACTATGGCTACACCTTC. It is translated as CASSPSTGETNYGYTF.

The J gene is TRBJ2-7, the V gene TRBV14, with 7 bases lining up with TRBD1. Germline V gene sequence: CDR1 SGHDN, CDR2 FVKESK. This CDR3 contains 15 residues. The junction had 9 bases not matched to a gene; V was cut back by 0 bases and J by 7 bases. CDR3 loop: CASSQDYRGATEQYF. The CDR3 DNA follows: TGTGCCAGCAGCCAAGACTACAGGGGAGCTACGGAGCAGTACTTC.

The V call is TRBV12-5, the J call TRBJ1-4, with 7 bases lining up with TRBD1. Germline loops: CDR1 LGHNT, CDR2 FRNRAP. With 6 bases clipped from V and 5 bases from J, the junction kept 9 bases outside the gene matches. The CDR3 runs 15 residues. CDR3 region: CASGARQGDNEKLFF. CDR3 nucleotide sequence: TGTGCTAGTGGCGCAAGACAGGGAGACAATGAAAAACTGTTTTTT.

This clone has only one observation. This chain uses TRBV14 with TRBJ2-7; the D gene is possibly TRBD2 (5 bases). V gave up 1 base and J gave up 0 bases, with 10 bases separating them. This CDR3 region has 15 residues. The germline CDR1 and CDR2 sequences are SGHDN and FVKESK. CDR3 sequence reads: CASSQGLGLSYEQYF. The CDR3 nucleotides are TGTGCCAGCAGCCAAGGTTTAGGACTCTCCTACGAGCAGTACTTC.

The V gene is TRBV30, the J gene TRBJ2-5; D may be TRBD2 (6 bases). Germline values: CDR1 GTSNPN, CDR2 SVGIG (reference sequence). The CDR3 covers 13 residues. V was shortened by 1 base and J by 4 bases, with 10 bases between the two germline ends. This CDR3 is CAWSEGSGETQYF. CDR3 nucleotides: TGTGCCTGGAGTGAGGGTAGCGGAGAGACCCAGTACTTC.

The V gene is TRBV7-8, the J gene TRBJ2-5, with TRBD2 identical over 8 bases. From germline, CDR1 is SGHVS and CDR2 FQNEAQ. V shed 5 bases and J 4 bases; nucleotides not matched to a gene: 12. There are 16 residues in the CDR3. CDR3 sequence reads: CASSPEAGVFGETQYF. The CDR3 nucleotides read TGTGCCAGCAGCCCAGAAGCGGGAGTGTTTGGAGAGACCCAGTACTTC.

V and J are TRBV11-2 and TRBJ2-7, with D possibly matching TRBD1 (5 bases). The CDR3 loop spans 14 amino acids. Trimming left V 3 bases short and J 1 base short, with 10 bases between. Germline V lookup: CDR1 SGHAT, CDR2 FQNNGV. CDR3 loop: CASSFATGSYEQYF. In nucleotides, the CDR3 is TGTGCCAGCAGCTTTGCAACAGGTTCCTACGAGCAGTACTTC.

The chain recombines TRBV4-3 with TRBJ2-1, with TRBD2 identical over 7 bases. The germline V gene has CDR1 LGHNA and CDR2 YSLEER. V dropped 3 bases and J dropped 6; count of bases not matched to a gene: 14. This CDR3 comprises 17 residues. CDR3 in amino acids: CASSHGISGTSRNEQFF. In DNA, the CDR3 is TGCGCCAGCAGCCATGGGATAAGCGGGACTTCTCGCAATGAGCAGTTCTTC.

This chain connects TRBV7-8 to TRBJ2-3; D uncertain. The V end was cut by 5 bases, the J end by 4 bases, with 19 bases between. This CDR3 is 16 amino acids long. Germline V gene sequence: CDR1 SGHVS, CDR2 FQNEAQ. The CDR3 DNA sequence: TGTGCCAGCAGCCTCCAACCAGGACCGAACCCAGATACGCAGTATTTT. Translating gives CASSLQPGPNPDTQYF.

The rearrangement joins TRBV6-5 to TRBJ1-2, with 7 bases aligning to TRBD1. The CDR3 consists of 14 residues. Germline CDR1 reads MNHEY; CDR2 reads SVGAGI. V lost 6 bases, J lost 5 bases, and 9 bases stayed unmatched. The CDR3 loop is CASRSRGAVYGYTF. Written as DNA, the CDR3 is TGTGCCAGCAGGAGCAGGGGGGCGGTGTATGGCTACACCTTC.